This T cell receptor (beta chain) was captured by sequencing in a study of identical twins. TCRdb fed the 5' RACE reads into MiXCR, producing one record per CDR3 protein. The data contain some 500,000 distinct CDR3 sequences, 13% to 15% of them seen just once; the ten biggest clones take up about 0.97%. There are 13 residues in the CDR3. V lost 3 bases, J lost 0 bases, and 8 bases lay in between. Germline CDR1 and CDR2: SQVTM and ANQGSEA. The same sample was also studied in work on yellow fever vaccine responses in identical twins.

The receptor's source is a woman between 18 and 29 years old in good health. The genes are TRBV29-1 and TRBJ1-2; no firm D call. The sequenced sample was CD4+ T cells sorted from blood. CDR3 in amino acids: CSVDGGTNYGYTF. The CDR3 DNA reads TGCAGCGTTGACGGTGGCACTAACTATGGCTACACCTTC.